This TCR beta chain was identified during a study of T cell repertoires in cytomegalovirus infection. The wider study: Both a matching HLA type and CMV infection were indicated by public TCR beta signatures. Whole-study findings and limits: Ex vivo responses were dominated by HLA-C-restricted CMV-specific TCR beta clonotypes.

Trimming pared 8 bases from V and 6 bases from J, leaving 13 bases between. This CDR3 contains 12 residues. Remarks on this clonotype: Its antigen is not known.

Each CDR3 protein is one row after TCRdb ran MiXCR on the reads. The table records approximately 500,000 distinct CDR3 sequences, about 33% of them present only once. The starting material was cultured PBMCs, obtained from culture after CMV antigen stimulation. The source of this sequence is a human donor in good health (CMV status not recorded). Some clones in this sample may be carry-over from other donors' samples. The chain links TRBV23-1 to TRBJ2-5; D is possibly TRBD1 (5 bases). TRBV23-1 is labeled an ORF, and its function is uncertain. CDR3: CASRTRGKTQYF. The CDR3 coding sequence is TGCGCCAGCCGGACAAGGGGAAAGACCCAGTACTTC.